Shown below are 32 T cell receptor beta chains from a single sample sequenced in a study of cytomegalovirus exposure and HLA in healthy donors. It was with 60 Vbeta and 13 Jbeta primers that the PCR ran. The assay was immunoSEQ multiplex PCR, and TCRdb's table has in-frame clones only and misses some. The sample has 210,000 or so clones, 85% seen once. Sequences were obtained from PBMCs. All receptors come from a human donor in good health.

A remark on this clone: A junction end diverges from the germline sequence, so it may reflect a read error. The chain is built from TRBV6-5 and TRBJ1-1; the match to TRBD1 covers 7 bases. The CDR3 length is 15 residues. The germline gives CDR1 MNHEY, CDR2 SVGAGI. The CDR3 is CASSRQGSTNTGAFF. CDR3 bases: TGTGCCAGCAGTCGACAGGGTTCCACGAACACTGGAGCTTTCTTT.

The J gene is TRBJ2-7, the V gene TRBV4-1, with D hard to call. The CDR3 length is 14 residues. Germline CDR1 reads MGHRA; CDR2 reads YSYEKL. Trimming cost V 5 bases and J 1 base, with 12 bases left between them. The CDR3 bases are TGCGCCAGCAGCGTCCACTCGGGTTCCTACGAGCAGTACTTC. Amino acid sequence: CASSVHSGSYEQYF.

This clone was recorded a few times. This rearrangement joins TRBV13 to TRBJ2-5, with TRBD2 matching over 11 bases. The tail of the sequence fits TRBJ2-7 better, so the J call may be wrong. The CDR3 has 15 residues. Germline V CDR1 and CDR2: PRHDT, FYEKMQ (reference sequence). CDR3 sequence: CASSLRLAGGHEQYF. In DNA, the CDR3 is TGTGCCAGCAGCTTACGGCTAGCGGGAGGCCACGAGCAGTACTTC.

The chain has TRBV28 and TRBJ2-7; 12 positions agree with TRBD2. Germline V gives CDR1 MDHEN, CDR2 SYDVKM. J lost 4 bases, V lost 2 bases, and 6 bases had no gene match. This CDR3 comprises 16 residues. The CDR3 is CASSLDLAGGGYEQYF. CDR3 DNA: TGTGCCAGCAGTTTAGATCTAGCGGGAGGGGGTTACGAGCAGTACTTC.

The chain recombines TRBV5-1 with TRBJ2-3; 13 bases align to TRBD2. The germline V gene encodes CDR1 SGHRS and CDR2 YFSETQ. The trim removed 5 bases at V and 0 bases at J, leaving 9 bases unmatched. The CDR3 is 18 amino acids. The CDR3 loop is CASSSGTSGVASTDTQYF. CDR3 in DNA: TGCGCCAGCAGTTCCGGGACTAGCGGGGTTGCTAGCACAGATACGCAGTATTTT.

The chain links TRBV7-9 to TRBJ2-1, with D possibly matching TRBD2 (6 bases). Per germline, CDR1 SEHNR and CDR2 FQNEAQ (reference sequence). Trimming cost V 3 bases and J 3 bases, with 9 bases left between them. There are 14 residues in the CDR3. The CDR3 loop is CASSLEGLYNEQFF. CDR3 DNA sequence: TGTGCCAGCAGCTTGGAGGGCCTCTACAATGAGCAGTTCTTC.

The J gene is TRBJ1-1, the V gene TRBV29-1, with D perhaps TRBD1 (6 bases). Germline V gives CDR1 SQVTM, CDR2 ANQGSEA. V dropped 7 bases and J dropped 0 bases, with 12 bases sitting between them. The CDR3 runs to 13 residues. CDR3 sequence: CSANRDMNTEAFF. The DNA of the CDR3 is TGCAGCGCGAACAGGGACATGAACACTGAAGCTTTCTTT.

This chain uses TRBV7-9 with TRBJ2-1, with TRBD2 identical over 9 bases. V was pared by 2 bases and J by 8 bases, with 13 bases of the junction left unmatched. The CDR3 covers 17 residues. Germline V lookup: CDR1 SEHNR, CDR2 FQNEAQ (reference sequence). The CDR3 here is CASSLRKVAGAGDEQFF. The CDR3 DNA sequence: TGTGCCAGCAGCTTAAGGAAAGTAGCGGGAGCCGGGGATGAGCAGTTCTTC.

This clone appeared a few times. The chain recombines TRBV6-5 with TRBJ1-5, with D unresolved. Germline loops: CDR1 MNHEY, CDR2 SVGAGI. V dropped 6 bases and J dropped 2 bases, with 5 bases sitting between them. The CDR3 runs to 12 residues. Written as DNA, the CDR3 is TGTGCCAGCAGGGAGGGCAATCAGCCCCAGCATTTT. The encoded protein is CASREGNQPQHF.

CDR3 region: CASSLKDSSNQPQHF. The CDR3 DNA follows: TGTGCCAGTAGTTTGAAGGACAGTAGCAATCAGCCCCAGCATTTT. The chain combines TRBV19 with TRBJ1-5; possibly TRBD1 for D (6 bases). This CDR3 is 15 amino acids long. Trimming took off 5 bases at V and 0 bases at J, with 11 bases between the two ends. CDR1 and CDR2 (germline): LNHDA, SQIVND (reference sequence).

The chain carries TRBV6-4 and TRBJ2-3; tentatively, D is TRBD2 (6 bases). Germline CDR1 reads MRHNA; CDR2 reads SNTAGT. The CDR3 consists of 15 residues. Trimming took 7 bases from V and 0 from J, leaving 14 bases between them. CDR3 sequence (DNA): TGTGCCAGCAAGCGGTCAGCGGGTAGCACAGATACGCAGTATTTT. This translates into CASKRSAGSTDTQYF.

This clone was seen only a few times. The J gene is TRBJ1-3, the V gene TRBV6-5; no definite D call. V lost 10 bases, J lost 2 bases, and 9 bases lay in between. CDR1 is MNHEY, CDR2 SVGAGI, per germline. This CDR3 comprises 12 residues. CDR3 sequence reads: CATWTAGNTIYF. CDR3 sequence (DNA): TGTGCCACATGGACTGCTGGAAACACCATATATTTT.

The chain has TRBV19 and TRBJ1-5; 9 bases map to TRBD1. J was trimmed by 6 bases and V by 5 bases; bases with no gene match: 11. Germline V lookup: CDR1 LNHDA, CDR2 SQIVND (reference sequence). The CDR3 contains 16 residues. The CDR3 loop is CASSPSDRGWSQPQHF. CDR3 in DNA: TGTGCCAGTAGTCCCTCGGACAGGGGTTGGAGTCAGCCCCAGCATTTT.

The V call is TRBV4-2, the J call TRBJ2-1; 13 nucleotides match TRBD2. J gave up 2 bases and V 11 bases, and 6 bases lay outside the gene matches. Germline CDR1 LGHNA, CDR2 YNFKEQ. The CDR3 is made up of 15 amino acids. The CDR3 DNA is TGTGCCGTTAAGGGACTAGCGGGGACCTACAATGAGCAGTTCTTC. It is translated as CAVKGLAGTYNEQFF.

The rearrangement joins TRBV10-3 to TRBJ2-1, with D uncertain. The CDR3 loop spans 13 amino acids. Trimming shortened V by 3 bases and J by 3 bases, and 6 bases separated the two germline ends. Per the germline V gene, CDR1 is ENHRY and CDR2 is SYGVKD. The DNA of the CDR3 is TGTGCCATCAGTGACTCGAGCTACAATGAGCAGTTCTTC. It is translated as CAISDSSYNEQFF.

This clone was picked up a small number of times. The V call is TRBV9, the J call TRBJ1-4; perhaps TRBD1 as D (6 bases). V was trimmed by 0 bases and J by 0 bases, leaving 6 bases between them. The CDR3 length is 15 residues. In germline, CDR1 is SGDLS, CDR2 YYNGEE. CDR3 DNA sequence: TGTGCCAGCAGCGTAGGGACAGCAACTAATGAAAAACTGTTTTTT. This codes for CASSVGTATNEKLFF.

The chain combines TRBV5-1 with TRBJ2-5, with 10 nucleotides matching TRBD2. Trimming cost V 4 bases and J 4 bases; bases outside gene matches: 10. The CDR3 length is 16 residues. Germline V gene sequence: CDR1 SGHRS, CDR2 YFSETQ. The CDR3 nucleotides read TGCGCCAGCAGCCCGGGGCCTAGCGGGAGAGGAGAGACCCAGTACTTC. Its translation is CASSPGPSGRGETQYF. Together with reference TRBV5-1 and TRBJ2-5, the CDR3 gives the full variable domain: KAGVTQTPRYLIKTRGQQVTLSCSPISGHRSVSWYQQTPGQGLQFLFEYFSETQRNKGNFPGRFSGRQFSNSRSEMNVSTLELGDSALYLCASSPGPSGRGETQYFGPGTRLLVL.

This chain links TRBV5-1 with TRBJ1-1; D is perhaps TRBD1 (6 bases). Trimming shortened V by 3 bases and J by 1 base, and 10 bases separated the two germline ends. The CDR3 contains 14 residues. The germline CDR1 and CDR2 sequences are SGHRS and YFSETQ. For the CDR3, the DNA is TGCGCCAGCAGCTCAAGGGGACAGAACACTGAAGCTTTCTTT. The encoded protein is CASSSRGQNTEAFF.

The J gene is TRBJ2-3, the V gene TRBV4-1, with 8 bases that match TRBD2. Germline CDR1 is MGHRA and CDR2 is YSYEKL. This CDR3 region has 14 residues. V shed 2 bases and J 4 bases; nucleotides not matched to a gene: 2. The CDR3: CASSQSGGPDTQYF. DNA for the CDR3: TGCGCCAGCAGCCAAAGCGGGGGCCCAGATACGCAGTATTTT.

The chain recombines TRBV5-8 with TRBJ2-1; perhaps TRBD2 as D (6 bases). Per the germline V gene, CDR1 is SGHTS and CDR2 is YDEGEE. CDR3 length equals 13 residues. V was trimmed by 1 base and J by 8 bases, leaving 10 bases between them. CDR3 sequence reads: CASSLRLGYEQFF. The DNA of the CDR3 is TGTGCCAGCAGCTTGCGACTAGGCTATGAGCAGTTCTTC. Supplemented by reference TRBV5-8 and TRBJ2-1, the full variable domain reads EAGVTQSPTHLIKTRGQQATLRCSPISGHTSVYWYQQALGLGLQFLLWYDEGEERNRGNFPPRFSGRQFPNYSSELNVNALELEDSALYLCASSLRLGYEQFFGPGTRLTVL.

The chain combines TRBV7-2 with TRBJ2-3, with D possibly being TRBD2 (5 bases). Trimming removed 2 bases from V and 0 bases from J, with 9 bases in between. The germline CDR1 and CDR2 sequences are SGHTA and FQGNSA. CDR3 length: 15 amino acids. The CDR3 sequence is CASSLKGSSTDTQYF. As DNA, the CDR3 is TGTGCCAGCAGCTTAAAAGGGAGTAGCACAGATACGCAGTATTTT.

The rearrangement uses TRBV4-2 and TRBJ2-5, with D maybe TRBD2 (7 bases). V shed 2 bases and J shed 4 bases, with 17 bases lying between them. This CDR3 region has 16 residues. Germline V gene data show CDR1 as LGHNA and CDR2 as YNFKEQ. CDR3 sequence reads: CASSQIWGEGGETQYF. CDR3 coding DNA: TGTGCCAGCAGCCAAATTTGGGGGGAGGGGGGAGAGACCCAGTACTTC.

The chain joins TRBV29-1 to TRBJ1-2, with 7 bases aligning to TRBD1. J was trimmed by 7 bases and V by 7 bases; bases with no gene match: 21. This CDR3 has 16 residues. In germline, CDR1 is SQVTM, CDR2 ANQGSEA. The CDR3: CSAGGNRGPALSGYTF. CDR3 coding DNA: TGCAGCGCCGGTGGGAACAGGGGACCGGCACTATCTGGCTACACCTTC.

On this clone itself: Distinct nucleotide sequences in the sample also encode this CDR3. The rearrangement links TRBV7-9 to TRBJ2-5, with D perhaps matching TRBD1 (5 bases). The germline V gene encodes CDR1 SEHNR and CDR2 FQNEAQ (reference sequence). V lost 1 base, J lost 2 bases, and 5 bases lay in between. CDR3 length equals 13 residues. The CDR3: CASSLGQQETQYF. The CDR3, as DNA: TGTGCCAGCAGCTTAGGACAGCAAGAGACCCAGTACTTC.

The gene calls are TRBV29-1 and TRBJ2-5; 9 bases fit TRBD1. Germline-derived CDR1 and CDR2 are SQVTM and ANQGSEA. Trimming cost V 7 bases and J 2 bases; bases outside gene matches: 11. CDR3 size: 15 residues. As DNA, the CDR3 is TGCAGCGGTCAACAGGGGGCGAAAGGGCAAGAGACCCAGTACTTC. Protein product: CSGQQGAKGQETQYF.

J is TRBJ2-7 and V is TRBV6-5; possible D gene TRBD2, 5 bases. V shed 7 bases and J shed 4 bases, with 17 bases lying between them. The length of the CDR3 is 14 residues. The germline CDR1 and CDR2 sequences are MNHEY and SVGAGI. The CDR3 sequence: CASKVGEGTYEQYF. CDR3 DNA: TGTGCCAGCAAGGTAGGCGAGGGCACGTACGAGCAGTACTTC.

The J gene is TRBJ2-5, the V gene TRBV7-8; the match to TRBD1 covers 10 bases. Per the germline V gene, CDR1 is SGHVS and CDR2 is FQNEAQ. The CDR3 is 16 residues long. The trim removed 7 bases at V and 2 bases at J, leaving 10 bases unmatched. CDR3 nucleotides: TGTGCCAGCAACCGTGACAGGGGGCCTAAACAAGAGACCCAGTACTTC. It codes for CASNRDRGPKQETQYF.

This rearrangement joins TRBV28 to TRBJ2-5; 7 bases line up with TRBD1. Germline V lookup: CDR1 MDHEN, CDR2 SYDVKM. There are 15 residues in the CDR3. V lost 11 bases to trimming and J lost 5 bases; unmatched junction nucleotides: 17. The chain's CDR3 is CAGSSGTARGETQYF. CDR3 in DNA: TGTGCCGGCTCTTCGGGGACAGCGCGAGGGGAGACCCAGTACTTC.

V gene TRBV11-1 combines with J gene TRBJ2-7, with 7 bases lining up with TRBD1. The germline gives CDR1 SGHAT, CDR2 FQDESV (reference sequence). The CDR3 totals 13 residues. V shed 2 bases, J shed 2 bases, and the junction held 0 bases outside the gene matches. Here the CDR3 DNA reads TGTGCCAGCAGCTTACAGGGGGCCTACGAGCAGTACTTC. Translating gives CASSLQGAYEQYF.

V is TRBV29-1 and J is TRBJ2-7; maybe TRBD2 (5 bases). Germline CDR1 reads SQVTM; CDR2 reads ANQGSEA. The CDR3 covers 15 residues. V lost 2 bases to trimming and J lost 5 bases, with 19 bases between them. The CDR3 DNA sequence: TGCAGCGTTGAACCGGACTCATCATCCTACCACGAGCAGTACTTC. Protein: CSVEPDSSSYHEQYF.

The chain uses TRBV4-3 and TRBJ1-5, with no clear D. The CDR3 is 13 amino acids. Germline lookup yields CDR1 LGHNA and CDR2 YSLEER. Trimming took off 1 base at V and 9 bases at J, with 10 bases between the two ends. The CDR3 spells CASSQGRSGPQHF. CDR3 nucleotide sequence: TGCGCCAGCAGCCAAGGAAGATCAGGGCCCCAGCATTTT.

V usage is TRBV7-2 and J usage is TRBJ2-1, with a possible D match to TRBD1 (5 bases). CDR1 and CDR2 (germline): SGHTA, FQGNSA. The CDR3 spans 15 residues. Trimming removed 1 base from V and 7 bases from J, with 14 bases in between. CDR3 protein: CASSLVPGMTNEQFF. The CDR3 nucleotides read TGTGCCAGCAGCTTAGTTCCAGGGATGACGAATGAGCAGTTCTTC.